This T cell receptor (beta chain) is drawn from a study of response to subunit inactivated influenza vaccine. General study points: That few new T cells are recruited by each seasonal influenza vaccination was the authors' suggestion.

This clonotype was counted at least ten times. Its antigen remains unknown. In germline, CDR1 is SGHRS, CDR2 YFSETQ. V dropped 4 bases and J dropped 1; count of bases not matched to a gene: 5. This CDR3 spans 16 amino acids. MiXCR, applied by TCRdb to the RT-PCR reads, yields one record per CDR3 protein. The table includes almost 250,000 distinct CDR3 sequences, 10% to 15% detected once. The specimen comprised non-naive T cells sorted from PBMCs, sampled about 14 days before vaccination. The chain combines TRBV5-1 with TRBJ2-2; 9 bases are shared with TRBD1. The origin of this receptor is a man aged 45-60 years who received an inactivated influenza vaccine. The CDR3 DNA reads as TGCGCCAGCAGCAAGGACAGGGGCCGGAACACCGGGGAGCTGTTTTTT. This sequence encodes CASSKDRGRNTGELFF.